Below are 25 T cell receptor beta chains sequenced from a single sample in a study of T cell responses to AZD1222 COVID-19 vaccine. Assay: immunoSEQ multiplex PCR; the TCRdb copy retains only in-frame clones and omits some. The table has 150,000 to 200,000 clones, roughly 92% seen once; the top ten hold less than 3%. The source was peripheral blood, collected on day 0 of AZD1222 vaccination. These receptor sequences come from an adult in good health.

The chain is built from TRBV15 and TRBJ2-3; D unclear. V was trimmed by 8 bases and J by 4 bases, leaving 13 bases between them. There are 13 residues in the CDR3. Germline CDR1 and CDR2: LNHNV and YYDKDF (reference sequence). This CDR3 is CATLLPGPDTQYF. The CDR3 DNA is TGTGCCACCCTCCTCCCCGGGCCAGATACGCAGTATTTT.

This clone was detected only a few times. This chain links TRBV19 with TRBJ1-3, with D maybe TRBD1 (5 bases). The CDR3 consists of 15 residues. Germline loops: CDR1 LNHDA, CDR2 SQIVND (reference sequence). Trimming left V 10 bases short and J 1 base short, with 17 bases between. The CDR3 spells CATLDNTISGNTIYF. CDR3 DNA: TGTGCCACCCTGGACAATACGATTTCTGGAAACACCATATATTTT.

The rearrangement joins TRBV6-5 to TRBJ2-1; D gene uncertain. CDR3 size: 15 residues. The germline V gene encodes CDR1 MNHEY and CDR2 SVGAGI. Trimming stripped 7 bases from V and 3 bases from J, with 16 bases between. The DNA for the CDR3 is TGTGCCAGCATACAAGACGCTCCCGTCTACAATGAGCAGTTCTTC. Protein: CASIQDAPVYNEQFF.

This clone was seen just once. V gene TRBV6-5 combines with J gene TRBJ2-1; maybe TRBD2 (6 bases). Germline values: CDR1 MNHEY, CDR2 SVGAGI. The V end was cut by 7 bases, the J end by 6 bases, with 19 bases between. CDR3 length: 15 residues. In DNA, the CDR3 is TGTGCCAGCACCTTGATGGGGGGAGTTGGCAATGAGCAGTTCTTC. Encoded protein: CASTLMGGVGNEQFF.

The CDR3 region is CASSQSRQNTEAFF. CDR3 bases: TGTGCCAGCAGCCAATCCCGACAGAACACTGAAGCTTTCTTT. The gene calls are TRBV4-2 and TRBJ1-1, with D uncertain. CDR1 is LGHNA and CDR2 is YNFKEQ in the germline V gene. The V end was cut by 2 bases, the J end by 1 base, with 8 bases between. The CDR3 has 14 amino acids.

This chain uses TRBV15 with TRBJ2-7, with 7 bases lining up with TRBD2. There are 14 residues in the CDR3. V shed 3 bases and J 5 bases; nucleotides not matched to a gene: 7. CDR1 is LNHNV and CDR2 is YYDKDF in the germline V gene (reference sequence). The CDR3 here is CATSSRLASDEQYF. In DNA, the CDR3 is TGTGCCACCAGCAGTCGACTAGCTTCAGACGAGCAGTACTTC.

The chain links TRBV30 to TRBJ2-7, with TRBD1 matching 8 bases. Losses at the gene ends were 4 bases for V and 1 base for J; bases not matched to a gene: 6. The CDR3 loop spans 14 amino acids. Looked up from germline, CDR1 is GTSNPN and CDR2 is SVGIG (reference sequence). CDR3 region: CAWIRTGISYEQYF. CDR3 in DNA: TGTGCCTGGATCCGGACAGGGATATCCTACGAGCAGTACTTC.

The chain joins TRBV6-1 to TRBJ2-7; 7 bases agree with TRBD1. The junction had 6 bases not matched to a gene; V was cut back by 2 bases and J by 2 bases. Germline values: CDR1 MNHNS, CDR2 SASEGT. This CDR3 has 15 residues. Here the CDR3 DNA reads TGTGCCAGCAGTGAATTAGGGACAGAAACCTACGAGCAGTACTTC. Translated, it gives CASSELGTETYEQYF.

The chain couples TRBV6-1 to TRBJ1-1, with a tentative D call TRBD1 (6 bases). Trimming left V 3 bases short and J 11 bases short, with 16 bases between. This CDR3 comprises 13 residues. CDR1 MNHNS and CDR2 SASEGT come from the germline V gene. CDR3: CASSDSQGRRAFF. Here the CDR3 DNA reads TGTGCCAGCAGTGATTCCCAGGGGCGGAGGGCTTTCTTT.

This rearrangement joins TRBV19 to TRBJ2-7; maybe TRBD2 (6 bases). V lost 8 bases to trimming and J lost 6 bases, with 20 bases between them. The germline CDR1 and CDR2 sequences are LNHDA and SQIVND (reference sequence). The length of the CDR3 is 14 residues. This CDR3 is CASVDSLTSSEQYF. CDR3 coding DNA: TGTGCCAGTGTCGATTCCCTGACTAGTAGCGAGCAGTACTTC.

The rearrangement joins TRBV4-1 to TRBJ2-7; 7 nucleotides line up with TRBD1. The V gene's germline CDR1 is MGHRA and CDR2 YSYEKL. V trimming: 4 bases; J trimming: 3 bases; junction bases outside the gene matches: 6. CDR3 length: 14 residues. In DNA, the CDR3 is TGCGCCAGCAGCCTCGGGACAGCGAACTACGAGCAGTACTTC. Its translation is CASSLGTANYEQYF.

The chain couples TRBV7-9 to TRBJ2-1, with a possible D match to TRBD1 (6 bases). CDR1 and CDR2 from the germline V gene are SEHNR and FQNEAQ (reference sequence). V dropped 5 bases and J dropped 13 bases, with 15 bases sitting between them. The CDR3 spans 12 residues. The CDR3 DNA reads as TGTGCCAGCAGCCCCCACCTAGGGGGACAGTTCTTC. Translating gives CASSPHLGGQFF.

In nucleotides, the CDR3 is TGTGCCAGCAGCCTCCAAGAGACCCAGTACTTC. Its protein is CASSLQETQYF. The chain joins TRBV11-2 to TRBJ2-5, with no clear D. Trimming pared 5 bases from V and 1 base from J, leaving 2 bases between. CDR1 and CDR2 (germline): SGHAT, FQNNGV. This CDR3 has 11 residues.

The chain recombines TRBV6-5 with TRBJ1-6; D is unresolved. The CDR3 contains 12 residues. Trimming stripped 2 bases from V and 5 bases from J, with 1 base between. CDR1 MNHEY and CDR2 SVGAGI come from the germline V gene. CDR3 amino acids: CASSYDNSPLHF. The CDR3 DNA reads TGTGCCAGCAGTTACGATAATTCACCCCTCCACTTT.

The V gene is TRBV5-1, the J gene TRBJ2-2; the match to TRBD2 covers 8 bases. Germline values: CDR1 SGHRS, CDR2 YFSETQ. The ends lost 4 bases at V and 10 bases at J; junction bases unmatched: 6. The CDR3 runs to 13 residues. The CDR3 nucleotides read TGCGCCAGCAGCCCACGGGGGGGTCAGGAGCTGTTTTTT. This codes for CASSPRGGQELFF.

The chain couples TRBV19 to TRBJ2-5, with 10 bases matching TRBD1. This CDR3 region has 14 residues. Germline-derived CDR1 and CDR2 are LNHDA and SQIVND (reference sequence). Losses at the gene ends were 4 bases for V and 5 bases for J; bases not matched to a gene: 4. The CDR3 DNA reads TGTGCCAGTAGTAGCCGGACAGGGGGTGAGACCCAGTACTTC. Protein sequence: CASSSRTGGETQYF. Drawing the rest from reference TRBV19 and TRBJ2-5, the complete variable domain is DGGITQSPKYLFRKEGQNVTLSCEQNLNHDAMYWYRQDPGQGLRLIYYSQIVNDFQKGDIAEGYSVSREKKESFPLTVTSAQKNPTAFYLCASSSRTGGETQYFGPGTRLLVL.

This clone was found once. The chain joins TRBV18 to TRBJ2-3; perhaps TRBD2 as D (6 bases). Germline lookup yields CDR1 KGHSH and CDR2 LQKENI. The germline V and J ends were trimmed by 0 bases and 2 bases, with 9 bases remaining between them. The CDR3 totals 15 residues. The DNA of the CDR3 is TGTGCCAGCTCACCACCAGAGCGGGTCACAGATACGCAGTATTTT. Translation: CASSPPERVTDTQYF.

The DNA for the CDR3 is TGTGCCAGCGGAGCGGGACTAGCGGGAGTCGAGCAGTACTTC. Protein sequence: CASGAGLAGVEQYF. This chain uses TRBV2 with TRBJ2-7; 14 bases map to TRBD2. Germline V gene sequence: CDR1 SNHLY, CDR2 FYNNEI. V was clipped by 8 bases and J by 6 bases; unmatched bases: 6. The CDR3 is 14 residues long.

This chain uses TRBV28 with TRBJ2-7; D is perhaps TRBD1 (6 bases). V lost 4 bases to trimming and J lost 1 base, with 8 bases between them. This CDR3 has 13 residues. Germline CDR1 and CDR2: MDHEN and SYDVKM. The CDR3 DNA reads TGTGCCAGCAGTTCTGGACAGTCCTACGAGCAGTACTTC. Amino acids: CASSSGQSYEQYF.

The chain uses TRBV2 and TRBJ1-4; the match to TRBD1 covers 9 bases. The CDR3 sequence is 15 residues long. J lost 5 bases, V lost 8 bases, and 9 bases had no gene match. Germline CDR1 SNHLY, CDR2 FYNNEI. CDR3 DNA sequence: TGTGCCAGCGGCCTCGGGACAGGGATAAATGAAAAACTGTTTTTT. It yields the protein CASGLGTGINEKLFF.

The chain's CDR3 is CASSRPSGMIETGELFF. The CDR3 DNA sequence: TGTGCCAGCAGCCGACCTAGCGGGATGATTGAAACCGGGGAGCTGTTTTTT. V usage is TRBV3-1 (or the pseudogene TRBV3-2) and J usage is TRBJ2-2, with TRBD2 matching 9 bases. The CDR3 is made up of 17 amino acids. With V trimmed by 4 bases and J by 5 bases, 11 bases remained unmatched. The germline CDR1 and CDR2 sequences are LGHDT and YNNKEL (reference sequence).

A single count supports this clone. The genes are TRBV7-9 and TRBJ1-1; D is perhaps TRBD1 (6 bases). The V and J ends lost 5 bases and 0 bases respectively, with 13 bases between them. Germline lookup yields CDR1 SEHNR and CDR2 FQNEAQ (reference sequence). This CDR3 has 15 amino acids. The CDR3 bases are TGTGCCAGCAGCCCAGAGGGGGGGGTGAACACTGAAGCTTTCTTT. Translation: CASSPEGGVNTEAFF.

The rearrangement uses TRBV19 and TRBJ1-1, with D perhaps TRBD1 (5 bases). The CDR3 runs 14 residues. Germline assignment: CDR1 LNHDA and CDR2 SQIVND (reference sequence). V was cut by 3 bases and J by 3 bases, with 11 bases left in between. CDR3 residues: CASSIPLGDTEAFF. The CDR3 DNA follows: TGTGCCAGTAGTATCCCCCTGGGGGACACTGAAGCTTTCTTT.

This chain links TRBV5-1 with TRBJ2-5; 16 bases map to TRBD2. V shed 0 bases, J shed 4 bases, and the junction held 6 bases outside the gene matches. The V gene's germline CDR1 is SGHRS and CDR2 YFSETQ. CDR3 length equals 18 residues. CDR3 protein: CASSLVGLAGGPSETQYF. The DNA for the CDR3 is TGCGCCAGCAGCTTGGTGGGACTAGCGGGAGGGCCTTCAGAGACCCAGTACTTC.

This clone was found once. The V gene is TRBV10-2, the J gene TRBJ1-1; 8 bases line up with TRBD1. The germline CDR1 and CDR2 sequences are WSHSY and SAAADI. CDR3 size: 13 residues. V dropped 4 bases and J dropped 4; count of bases not matched to a gene: 2. The DNA of the CDR3 is TGCGCCAGCAGTGGACAGGGGCTCACTGAAGCTTTCTTT. Residues: CASSGQGLTEAFF.